Following are 18 T cell receptor beta chains from one sample sequenced in a study of CD8 T cells in Susac syndrome. Random-hexamer reverse transcription was applied to roughly 0.45 to 1 ug RNA. A single record per CDR3 protein comes from TCRdb applying MiXCR to the immunoSEQ multiplex PCR reads. The table lists 250,000 to 350,000 distinct CDR3 sequences, 92% of them singletons, with about 0.07% in the top ten. What was sequenced was CD4+ T cells from PBMCs. The receptors derive from a human donor with multiple sclerosis.

The chain uses TRBV5-4 and TRBJ2-7; unclear D gene. The V gene lost 1 base and the J gene lost 0 bases, with 8 bases spanning the gap. Germline V lookup: CDR1 SGHNT, CDR2 YYREEE (reference sequence). The CDR3 spans 14 residues. The chain's CDR3 is CASSLLGGSYEQYF. CDR3 bases: TGTGCCAGCAGCTTGCTCGGCGGCTCCTACGAGCAGTACTTC.

J is TRBJ2-2 and V is TRBV3-1; 12 nucleotides align to TRBD2. CDR3 length: 17 amino acids. Germline CDR1 and CDR2: LGHDT and YNNKEL (reference sequence). The trim removed 4 bases at V and 3 bases at J, leaving 6 bases unmatched. This CDR3 is CASSPGLAGSDTGELFF. Written as DNA, the CDR3 is TGTGCCAGCAGCCCTGGACTAGCGGGGTCGGACACCGGGGAGCTGTTTTTT.

The V call is TRBV7-3, the J call TRBJ2-7, with 9 bases aligning to TRBD2. CDR1 is SGHTA and CDR2 is FQGTGA in the germline V gene. The CDR3 sequence is 13 residues long. Unmatched junction bases numbered 4, after V lost 5 bases and J lost 5 bases. The CDR3 region is CASSRGGGDEQYF. In DNA, the CDR3 is TGTGCCAGCAGCCGCGGGGGGGGTGACGAGCAGTACTTC.

This clonotype showed up just a few times. V and J are TRBV6-1 and TRBJ2-7, with D possibly TRBD2 on 6 matching bases. V was cut by 8 bases and J by 2 bases, with 19 bases left in between. The germline gives CDR1 MNHNS, CDR2 SASEGT. The CDR3 consists of 15 residues. The CDR3 spells CASRPVGGSAYEQYF. For the CDR3, the DNA is TGTGCCAGCCGGCCGGTGGGGGGAAGTGCCTACGAGCAGTACTTC.

This chain uses TRBV5-6 with TRBJ1-6, with 7 bases matching TRBD1. The CDR3 sequence is 18 residues long. Losses at the gene ends were 0 bases for V and 2 bases for J; bases not matched to a gene: 8. CDR1 is SGHDT, CDR2 YYEEEE, per germline. The CDR3 here is CASSLGIQGIPYNSPLHF. In DNA form, the CDR3 reads TGTGCCAGCAGCTTGGGGATACAGGGGATTCCCTATAATTCACCCCTCCACTTT.

The gene calls are TRBV9 and TRBJ2-1; D is unclear. CDR1 is SGDLS, CDR2 YYNGEE, per germline. V lost 4 bases and J lost 2, with 10 bases in between. The CDR3 runs to 14 residues. Written as DNA, the CDR3 is TGTGCCAGCAGCCCCCCCCCAACCTACAATGAGCAGTTCTTC. It codes for CASSPPPTYNEQFF.

The chain links TRBV6-4 to TRBJ1-1, with D uncertain. Germline-derived CDR1 and CDR2 are MRHNA and SNTAGT. The CDR3 consists of 14 residues. V lost 3 bases and J lost 1, with 9 bases in between. The CDR3 DNA sequence: TGTGCCAGCAGTGAGGACGGAGAGAACACTGAAGCTTTCTTT. Amino acids: CASSEDGENTEAFF.

The J gene is TRBJ2-5, the V gene TRBV5-4; a possible D gene is TRBD2 (7 bases). Between the trimmed V and J ends, which lost 4 bases and 9 bases, there was a span of 13 bases. CDR3 length equals 12 residues. CDR1 SGHNT and CDR2 YYREEE come from the germline V gene (reference sequence). The CDR3 DNA reads TGTGCCAGCAGCGGGGGGGCAGGAGCCCAGTACTTC. Translating gives CASSGGAGAQYF. The complete variable domain, with remaining parts taken from reference TRBV5-4 and TRBJ2-5, reads ETGVTQSPTHLIKTRGQQVTLRCSSQSGHNTVSWYQQALGQGPQFIFQYYREEENGRGNFPPRFSGLQFPNYSSELNVNALELDDSALYLCASSGGAGAQYFGPGTRLLVL.

This clonotype appeared a single time. J is TRBJ2-4 and V is TRBV23-1; perhaps TRBD2 as D (6 bases). TRBV23-1 qualifies as an ORF whose function is uncertain. The CDR3 sequence is 18 residues long. V lost 3 bases, J lost 1 base, and 19 bases lay in between. The CDR3 region is CASSQSAGPKGAKNIQYF. CDR3 sequence (DNA): TGCGCCAGCAGTCAGTCTGCGGGGCCGAAGGGGGCCAAAAACATTCAGTACTTC.

In its sample, this clonotype was seen once. The chain links TRBV29-1 to TRBJ2-3; D possibly matches TRBD1 or TRBD2 (5 bases each). V lost 3 bases and J 2 bases, leaving 15 bases between the germline ends. The germline CDR1 and CDR2 sequences are SQVTM and ANQGSEA. CDR3 size: 15 residues. The CDR3 sequence: CSVDGADSTTDTQYF. The CDR3 DNA sequence: TGCAGCGTTGACGGGGCAGACTCCACCACAGATACGCAGTATTTT.

The chain couples TRBV5-1 to TRBJ2-1; 9 bases agree with TRBD2. Germline values: CDR1 SGHRS, CDR2 YFSETQ. Trimming at V came to 4 bases and at J to 0 bases, leaving 11 bases not matched to a gene. This CDR3 has 18 amino acids. The CDR3 coding sequence is TGCGCCAGCAGCCCCCGACTAGCGGAGTCTAGCTCCTACAATGAGCAGTTCTTC. Amino acid sequence: CASSPRLAESSSYNEQFF. Combining the CDR3 with reference TRBV5-1 and TRBJ2-1 gives the whole variable domain KAGVTQTPRYLIKTRGQQVTLSCSPISGHRSVSWYQQTPGQGLQFLFEYFSETQRNKGNFPGRFSGRQFSNSRSEMNVSTLELGDSALYLCASSPRLAESSSYNEQFFGPGTRLTVL.

The chain couples TRBV7-3 to TRBJ2-1, with TRBD2 identical over 9 bases. CDR1 SGHTA and CDR2 FQGTGA come from the germline V gene. This CDR3 comprises 15 residues. The J segment lost 3 bases and the V segment lost 5 bases, leaving 5 bases of the junction unmatched. CDR3 region: CASSRAGGHYNEQFF. CDR3 DNA: TGTGCCAGCAGCCGAGCGGGGGGCCACTACAATGAGCAGTTCTTC.

The V call is TRBV6-1, the J call TRBJ1-4; 8 bases are shared with TRBD1. CDR3 length equals 16 residues. CDR1 and CDR2 (germline): MNHNS, SASEGT. Trimming cost V 7 bases and J 4 bases; bases outside gene matches: 11. The CDR3 here is CASIRGTGQNNEKLFF. CDR3 in DNA: TGTGCCAGCATAAGAGGGACAGGCCAGAATAATGAAAAACTGTTTTTT.

The chain uses TRBV10-3 and TRBJ1-1; TRBD1 might be the D (6 bases). Germline V gives CDR1 ENHRY, CDR2 SYGVKD. The CDR3 extends over 15 amino acids. V lost 11 bases to trimming and J lost 3 bases, with 22 bases between them. CDR3 nucleotide sequence: TGTGCCTCCCGGGCGGGGGGCGGGAGGGACACTGAAGCTTTCTTT. As protein: CASRAGGGRDTEAFF.

V gene TRBV18 combines with J gene TRBJ2-7, with TRBD2 as a possible D gene (6 bases). V was cut by 3 bases and J by 5 bases, with 14 bases left in between. The germline CDR1 and CDR2 sequences are KGHSH and LQKENI. The CDR3 is 14 amino acids. The CDR3 region has the DNA TGTGCCAGCTCACCGGAGGGGATTGGCAACGAGCAGTACTTC. Translating it yields CASSPEGIGNEQYF.

The chain couples TRBV11-2 to TRBJ2-2, with 7 bases aligning to TRBD2. The germline V gene encodes CDR1 SGHAT and CDR2 FQNNGV. The J segment lost 7 bases and the V segment lost 2 bases, leaving 10 bases of the junction unmatched. The CDR3 has 16 amino acids. DNA of the CDR3: TGTGCCAGCAGCTTATGGGGGGGAGGGGTTGTCGGGGAGCTGTTTTTT. This gives the protein CASSLWGGGVVGELFF.

The gene calls are TRBV20-1 and TRBJ2-1; D is unresolved. CDR1 and CDR2 from the germline V gene are DFQATT and SNEGSKA (reference sequence). This CDR3 is built from 14 residues. Trimming removed 3 bases at V and 0 bases at J, with 9 bases between. The CDR3 DNA follows: TGCAGTGCTAGTCTTCCCCTCTCCTACAATGAGCAGTTCTTC. The encoded protein is CSASLPLSYNEQFF.

The J gene is TRBJ2-3, the V gene TRBV2; perhaps TRBD2 as D (5 bases). This CDR3 has 12 residues. V lost 4 bases and J 7 bases, leaving 9 bases between the germline ends. Germline V gives CDR1 SNHLY, CDR2 FYNNEI. The CDR3: CASSVEGNTQYF. CDR3 DNA sequence: TGTGCCAGCAGTGTAGAGGGAAATACGCAGTATTTT.